This T cell receptor (beta chain) was sequenced in a study of beta chain features in type 1 diabetes. The whole isolated RNA underwent reverse transcription, so sequencing captured expressed TCRB transcripts. Measured with immunoSEQ multiplex PCR; TCRdb has only the in-frame clones, and not every one. Among under 20,000 clones, approximately 50% were seen once, and the ten largest hold approximately 0.46%. Germline trimming cut 4 bases from V and 2 bases from J; bases unmatched to any gene: 7. This CDR3 spans 15 amino acids. The germline V gene encodes CDR1 MDHEN and CDR2 SYDVKM. This rearrangement joins TRBV28 to TRBJ1-2; TRBD1 matches 7 bases. The receptor comes from a man aged 18 to 29 in good health. Sequences were obtained from stem cell memory CD4+ T cells from blood. The CDR3 loop reads CASSSRDSLNYGYTF. The CDR3 DNA follows: TGTGCCAGCAGTTCCCGGGACAGCTTAAACTATGGCTACACCTTC.